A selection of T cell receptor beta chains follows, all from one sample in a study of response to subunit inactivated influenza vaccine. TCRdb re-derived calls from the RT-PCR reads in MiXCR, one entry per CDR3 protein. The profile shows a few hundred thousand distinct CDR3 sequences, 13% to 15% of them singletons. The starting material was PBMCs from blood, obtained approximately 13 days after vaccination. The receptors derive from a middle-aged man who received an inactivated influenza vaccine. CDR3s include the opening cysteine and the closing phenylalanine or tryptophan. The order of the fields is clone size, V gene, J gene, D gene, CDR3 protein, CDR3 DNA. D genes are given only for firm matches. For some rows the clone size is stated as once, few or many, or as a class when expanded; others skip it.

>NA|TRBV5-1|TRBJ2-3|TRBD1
CASRTGGFADTQYF
TGCGCCAGCAGGACAGGGGGCTTTGCGGATACGCAGTATTTT
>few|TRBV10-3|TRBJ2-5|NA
CAISRYGSETQYF
TGTGCCATCAGTCGTTACGGGTCAGAGACCCAGTACTTC
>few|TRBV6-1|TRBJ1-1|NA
CASSDSFLNTEAFF
TGTGCCAGCAGTGACAGTTTTTTGAACACTGAAGCTTTCTTT
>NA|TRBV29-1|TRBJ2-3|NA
CSVVLTMGSTDTQYF
TGCAGCGTTGTCTTGACTATGGGGAGCACAGATACGCAGTATTTT
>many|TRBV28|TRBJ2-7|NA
CASRSSRPRDSYSYEQYF
TGTGCCAGCAGATCCAGTAGACCTCGGGACTCCTACTCCTACGAGCAGTACTTC
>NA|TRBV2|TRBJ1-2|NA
CASSEIGAYYGYTF
TGTGCCAGCAGTGAAATTGGAGCTTACTATGGCTACACCTTC
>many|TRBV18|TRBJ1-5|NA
CASSQGSNQPQHF
TGTGCCAGTTCACAGGGAAGCAATCAGCCCCAGCATTTT
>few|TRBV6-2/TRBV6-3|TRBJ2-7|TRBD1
CASSYGGTGEWNSYEQYF
TGTGCCAGCAGTTACGGCGGGACAGGTGAATGGAACTCCTACGAGCAGTACTTC
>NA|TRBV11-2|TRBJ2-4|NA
CASSLVGQNQNIQYF
TGTGCCAGCAGCTTAGTTGGCCAGAACCAAAACATTCAGTACTTC
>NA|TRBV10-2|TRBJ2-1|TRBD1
CASSKLDRLDEQFF
TGCGCCAGCAGCAAATTGGACAGGCTGGATGAGCAGTTCTTC
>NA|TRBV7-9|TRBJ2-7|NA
CASSQRGGGIGYEQYF
TGTGCCAGCAGCCAAAGGGGTGGCGGGATAGGCTACGAGCAGTACTTC
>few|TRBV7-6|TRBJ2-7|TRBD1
CASSLAWEYRGPYPGEQYF
TGTGCCAGCAGCTTAGCGTGGGAGTACAGGGGCCCATATCCAGGCGAGCAGTACTTC
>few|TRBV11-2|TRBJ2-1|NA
CASSLDLRTWAKGDNEQFF
TGTGCCAGCAGCTTAGATCTTAGGACGTGGGCCAAGGGGGATAATGAGCAGTTCTTC
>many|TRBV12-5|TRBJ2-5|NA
CASGLGTGLTWGQETQYF
TGTGCTAGTGGTTTGGGAACAGGTCTCACGTGGGGCCAAGAGACCCAGTACTTC
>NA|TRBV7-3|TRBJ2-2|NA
CASSLNVPGELFF
TGTGCCAGCAGCTTAAATGTTCCGGGGGAGCTGTTTTTT
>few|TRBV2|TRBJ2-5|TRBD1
CASSKDRVQETQYF
TGTGCCAGCAGCAAAGACAGGGTCCAAGAGACCCAGTACTTC
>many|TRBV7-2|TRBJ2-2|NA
CASSLFIPGELFF
TGTGCCAGCAGCTTATTTATCCCCGGGGAGCTGTTTTTT
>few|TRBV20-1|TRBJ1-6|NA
CSAPAGAYNSPLHF
TGCAGTGCTCCCGCGGGGGCCTATAATTCACCCCTCCACTTT
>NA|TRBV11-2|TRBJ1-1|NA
CASSRGGFDTEAFF
TGTGCCAGCAGCCGCGGGGGTTTCGACACTGAAGCTTTCTTT
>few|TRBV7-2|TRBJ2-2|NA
CASSAGPMNTGELFF
TGTGCCAGCAGCGCCGGACCCATGAACACCGGGGAGCTGTTTTTT
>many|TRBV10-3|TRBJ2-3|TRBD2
CAISFRGGQGDTQYF
TGTGCCATCAGTTTCCGGGGGGGCCAGGGAGATACGCAGTATTTT
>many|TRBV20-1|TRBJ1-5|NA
CSARKGPAEYQPQHF
TGCAGTGCTAGGAAGGGACCCGCGGAGTATCAGCCCCAGCATTTT
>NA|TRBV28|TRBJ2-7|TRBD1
CASSPRTRDRGPSYEQYF
TGTGCCAGCAGTCCACGGACGCGGGACAGGGGCCCGTCCTACGAGCAGTACTTC
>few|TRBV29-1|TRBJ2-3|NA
CSGAAGRELTDTQYF
TGCAGCGGGGCGGCGGGTAGGGAGCTCACAGATACGCAGTATTTT
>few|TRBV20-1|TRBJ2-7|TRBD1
CSATRTGPYEQYF
TGCAGTGCTACAAGGACAGGCCCATACGAGCAGTACTTC
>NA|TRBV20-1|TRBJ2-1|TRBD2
CSARGWTSGMKIGNEQFF
TGCAGTGCTAGGGGTTGGACTAGCGGGATGAAGATTGGGAATGAGCAGTTCTTC
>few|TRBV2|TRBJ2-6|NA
CASSEDGANVLTF
TGTGCCAGCAGTGAGGACGGGGCCAACGTCCTGACTTTC
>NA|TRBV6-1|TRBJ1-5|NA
CASRNLQATYSNQPQHF
TGTGCCAGCCGGAACCTACAGGCGACCTATAGCAATCAGCCCCAGCATTTT
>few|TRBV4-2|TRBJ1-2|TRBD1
CASSQDRDRVDYGYTF
TGTGCCAGCAGCCAAGATCGCGACAGGGTTGACTATGGCTACACCTTC
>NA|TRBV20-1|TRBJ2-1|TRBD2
CSARGPRPGLAAREWPYNEQFF
TGCAGTGCTAGGGGACCTAGACCGGGACTAGCGGCACGCGAATGGCCTTACAATGAGCAGTTCTTC
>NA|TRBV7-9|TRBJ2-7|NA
CASSPGEGWYEQYF
TGTGCCAGCAGCCCAGGGGAAGGGTGGTACGAGCAGTACTTC
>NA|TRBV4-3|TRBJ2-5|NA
CASSQVGPKTQYF
TGCGCCAGCAGCCAAGTGGGGCCGAAGACCCAGTACTTC
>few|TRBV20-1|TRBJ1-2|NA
CSAWNGYTF
TGCAGTGCCTGGAATGGCTACACCTTC
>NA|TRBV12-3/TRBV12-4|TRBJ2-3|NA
CASSSDINTDTQYF
TGTGCCAGCAGTTCCGATATAAACACAGATACGCAGTATTTT
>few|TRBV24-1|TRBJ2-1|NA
CATSDFGGRSYNEQFF
TGTGCCACCAGTGATTTCGGGGGGCGGTCCTACAATGAGCAGTTCTTC
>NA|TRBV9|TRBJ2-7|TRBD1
CASSVGSGGGYEQYF
TGTGCCAGCAGCGTAGGGTCAGGGGGCGGCTACGAGCAGTACTTC
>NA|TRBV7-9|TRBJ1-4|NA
CASSLGGYNEKLFF
TGTGCCAGCAGCTTAGGGGGCTATAATGAAAAACTGTTTTTT
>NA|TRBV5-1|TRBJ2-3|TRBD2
CASSPTSGPTDTQYF
TGCGCCAGCAGCCCTACTAGCGGCCCCACAGATACGCAGTATTTT
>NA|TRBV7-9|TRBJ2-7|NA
CASSLSGMSSYEQYF
TGTGCCAGCAGCTTAAGCGGTATGAGCTCCTACGAGCAGTACTTC
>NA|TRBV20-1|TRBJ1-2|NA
CSARPDSYGYTF
TGCAGTGCTAGGCCGGACTCCTATGGCTACACCTTC
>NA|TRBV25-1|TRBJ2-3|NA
CASSHGLPGEDTQYF
TGTGCCAGCAGCCACGGACTGCCTGGGGAAGATACGCAGTATTTT